This T cell receptor beta chain was identified during a study of T cell responses to AZD1222 COVID-19 vaccine. Whole-study findings and limits: Targets within unmutated variant regions were reportedly found for nearly half of spike-specific TCRs. The peak T cell response came first, and repertoires were sampled only after it. Clonal diversity may have been underestimated in mostly white British donors. Just a handful of people given AZD1222 tested seropositive at baseline.

Produced via immunoSEQ multiplex PCR; TCRdb's table is partial and in-frame only. The table records some 47,000 clones, roughly 87% of them present only once. On this clone itself: No antigen is known for it.

Germline V CDR1 and CDR2: LNHDA, SQIVND (reference sequence). The V segment lost 5 bases and the J segment 6 bases; nucleotides outside the gene matches: 12. This CDR3 is 15 amino acids long. The clonotype comes from an adult who received the AZD1222 COVID-19 vaccine. The sequences come from peripheral blood, collected 28 days after the second AZD1222 dose. The rearrangement joins TRBV19 to TRBJ1-1; 7 positions agree with TRBD1. The CDR3 nucleotides read TGTGCCAGTAGTTTCAACCTAGGGACAGCCGCTGAAGCTTTCTTT. Its protein is CASSFNLGTAAEAFF.